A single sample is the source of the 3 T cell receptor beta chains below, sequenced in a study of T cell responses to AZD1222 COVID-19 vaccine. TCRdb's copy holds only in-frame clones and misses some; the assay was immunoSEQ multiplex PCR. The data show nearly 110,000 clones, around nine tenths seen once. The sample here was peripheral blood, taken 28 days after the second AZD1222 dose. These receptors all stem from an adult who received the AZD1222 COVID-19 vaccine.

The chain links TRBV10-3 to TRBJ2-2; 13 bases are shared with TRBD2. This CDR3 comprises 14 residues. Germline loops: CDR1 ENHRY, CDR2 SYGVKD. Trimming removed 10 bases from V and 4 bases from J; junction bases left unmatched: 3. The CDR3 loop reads CATGTSGTTGELFF. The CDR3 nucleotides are TGTGCCACCGGGACTAGCGGGACCACCGGGGAGCTGTTTTTT.

The CDR3 DNA follows: TGCGCCAGCAGCTACGAGGGAGAGACCCAGTACTTC. Its translation is CASSYEGETQYF. The gene calls are TRBV5-1 and TRBJ2-5, with a tentative D call TRBD2 (5 bases). Deletions cut 3 bases from V and 4 bases from J, with 7 bases between. This CDR3 has 12 residues. The V gene's germline CDR1 is SGHRS and CDR2 YFSETQ.

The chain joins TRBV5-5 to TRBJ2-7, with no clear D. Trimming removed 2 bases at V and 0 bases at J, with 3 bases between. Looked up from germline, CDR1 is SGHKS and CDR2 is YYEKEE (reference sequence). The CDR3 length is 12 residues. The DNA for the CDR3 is TGTGCCAGCAGCTTCAGCTCCTACGAGCAGTACTTC. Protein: CASSFSSYEQYF.